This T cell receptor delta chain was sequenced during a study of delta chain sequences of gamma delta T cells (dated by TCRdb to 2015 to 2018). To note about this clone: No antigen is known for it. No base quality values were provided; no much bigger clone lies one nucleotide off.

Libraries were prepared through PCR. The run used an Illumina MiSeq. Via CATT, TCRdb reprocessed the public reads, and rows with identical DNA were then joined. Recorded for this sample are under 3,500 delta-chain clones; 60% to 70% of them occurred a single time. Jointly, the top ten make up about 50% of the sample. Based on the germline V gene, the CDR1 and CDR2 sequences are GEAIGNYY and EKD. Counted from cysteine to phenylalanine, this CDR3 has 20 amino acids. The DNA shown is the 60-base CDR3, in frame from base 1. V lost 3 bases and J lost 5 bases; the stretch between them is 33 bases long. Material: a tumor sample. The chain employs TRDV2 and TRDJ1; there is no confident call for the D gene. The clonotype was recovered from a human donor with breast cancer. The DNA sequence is TGTGCCTGTGACGCCGTGTCAAGAGAGGTGGACCGACCTTACAGTGATAAACTCATCTTT. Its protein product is CACDAVSREVDRPYSDKLIF.